Sequencing of this T cell receptor beta chain was carried out in a study of cytomegalovirus exposure and HLA in healthy donors. Turning to this clone: Its antigen is unidentified.

Study results and limitations: Some TCR beta chains (roughly 160 of them) were listed as cytomegalovirus-associated. Confirmation in vitro established that a few CMV-associated chains were specific for CMV antigens. Most TCR sequences were rare, but some public TCRs occurred in many donors.

Assay: immunoSEQ multiplex PCR; the TCRdb copy retains only in-frame clones and omits some. The table records about 78,000 clones, 95% to 97% of them present only once. J lost 4 bases, V lost 1 base, and 3 bases had no gene match. This CDR3 spans 15 amino acids. In germline, CDR1 is SGHRS, CDR2 YFSETQ. The origin of this receptor is a man younger than 30 in good health and CMV-seropositive. What was sequenced was PBMCs. The rearrangement links TRBV5-1 to TRBJ2-5; 11 bases agree with TRBD2. Here the CDR3 DNA reads TGCGCCAGCAGCTTGTTCACTAGCGGGAGAGAGACCCAGTACTTC. Its translation is CASSLFTSGRETQYF.